These 16 T cell receptor beta chains were all obtained from the same sample, sequenced in a study of blood T cells in healthy people across ages. For the second PCR, which ran for about 7 to 11 cycles, a sample-barcoded 5' primer and a J-beta primer mix were used. TCRdb redid the calling of the 5' RACE reads with MiXCR, one entry per CDR3 protein. The sample lists around 1,000,000 distinct CDR3 sequences; under 40% were seen once. Sequenced sample: blood. The source of these receptors is a man aged 18-30 years in good health.

Only a few counts were recorded for this clonotype. The genes are TRBV28 and TRBJ1-5, with D possibly being TRBD1 (5 bases). This CDR3 contains 14 residues. V shed 8 bases and J shed 7 bases, with 18 bases lying between them. Looked up from germline, CDR1 is MDHEN and CDR2 is SYDVKM. CDR3 sequence reads: CASATSGVAQPQHF. DNA for the CDR3: TGTGCCAGCGCCACGTCGGGGGTCGCGCAGCCCCAGCATTTT.

There are many counts of this clonotype. The chain combines TRBV29-1 with TRBJ2-3; 10 bases align to TRBD1. The J segment lost 1 base and the V segment lost 5 bases, leaving 3 bases of the junction unmatched. This CDR3 spans 14 amino acids. Germline lookup yields CDR1 SQVTM and CDR2 ANQGSEA. Here the CDR3 DNA reads TGCAGCGTTCAGACAGGGGGCCGCACAGATACGCAGTATTTT. Protein product: CSVQTGGRTDTQYF.

This clonotype was detected a few times. This rearrangement joins TRBV7-9 to TRBJ2-1, with TRBD2 identical over 10 bases. This CDR3 has 14 residues. Germline loops: CDR1 SEHNR, CDR2 FQNEAQ (reference sequence). The V segment lost 6 bases and the J segment 9 bases; nucleotides outside the gene matches: 8. The CDR3 DNA is TGTGCCAGCAGTCGACTAGCGGGCCTACTTGAGCAGTTCTTC. It translates to CASSRLAGLLEQFF.

In this sample, this clonotype turned up many times. The CDR3 here is CSASGPSFNNNEQFF. CDR3 nucleotides: TGCAGTGCTAGTGGCCCCTCATTTAACAACAATGAGCAGTTCTTC. The chain links TRBV20-1 to TRBJ2-1; D uncertain. Germline V gene lookup returns CDR1 DFQATT and CDR2 SNEGSKA (reference sequence). Trimming removed 3 bases at V and 5 bases at J, with 17 bases between. The CDR3 spans 15 residues.

The chain carries TRBV27 and TRBJ2-1; 7 positions agree with TRBD2. The length of the CDR3 is 16 residues. Germline V CDR1 and CDR2: MNHEY, SMNVEV (reference sequence). J lost 2 bases, V lost 2 bases, and 6 bases had no gene match. CDR3 sequence reads: CASSLGLGGTYNEQFF. For the CDR3, the DNA is TGTGCCAGCAGTTTAGGGTTGGGGGGGACCTACAATGAGCAGTTCTTC.

The genes are TRBV14 and TRBJ2-4; D remains unclear. This CDR3 comprises 12 residues. V was pared by 0 bases and J by 10 bases, with 7 bases between. Germline CDR1 is SGHDN and CDR2 is FVKESK. This chain's CDR3 is CASSQEGTIQYF. CDR3 nucleotide sequence: TGTGCCAGCAGCCAAGAGGGTACAATTCAGTACTTC.

The chain uses TRBV5-1 and TRBJ2-3; 9 bases are shared with TRBD1. The CDR3 length is 15 residues. Trimming cost V 2 bases and J 6 bases; bases outside gene matches: 7. The V gene's germline CDR1 is SGHRS and CDR2 YFSETQ. The CDR3 sequence is CASSLEDRGGDTQYF. CDR3 DNA: TGCGCCAGCAGCTTAGAGGACAGGGGCGGCGATACGCAGTATTTT.

The table lists this clonotype with a few counts. The chain links TRBV12-3 or TRBV12-4 to TRBJ2-1; D may be TRBD1 or TRBD2 (5 bases each). CDR3 length equals 15 residues. V shed 7 bases and J shed 0 bases, with 13 bases lying between them. The CDR3 sequence: CASTPGRSSYNEQFF. Here the CDR3 DNA reads TGTGCCAGCACCCCGGGACGGAGCTCCTACAATGAGCAGTTCTTC.

The V gene is TRBV30, the J gene TRBJ1-1; D is perhaps TRBD1 (5 bases). Germline assignment: CDR1 GTSNPN and CDR2 SVGIG (reference sequence). Trimming took off 4 bases at V and 2 bases at J, with 11 bases between the two ends. The CDR3 sequence is 13 residues long. CDR3 region: CAWNNQGNTEAFF. As DNA, the CDR3 is TGTGCCTGGAACAACCAGGGTAACACTGAAGCTTTCTTT.

The gene calls are TRBV6-2 or TRBV6-3 and TRBJ2-1; 9 bases are a match to TRBD1. Germline loops: CDR1 MNHEY, CDR2 SVGEGT. The CDR3 sequence is 20 residues long. V gave up 4 bases and J gave up 1 base; unmatched junction bases: 17. CDR3 in amino acids: CASSFPSRDRVRRSYNEQFF. CDR3 DNA sequence: TGTGCCAGCAGTTTCCCCTCCCGGGACAGGGTCCGTAGGTCCTACAATGAGCAGTTCTTC.

V and J are TRBV7-9 and TRBJ2-7, with 10 bases fitting TRBD2. The CDR3 covers 15 residues. J lost 3 bases, V lost 7 bases, and 9 bases had no gene match. Germline CDR1 and CDR2: SEHNR and FQNEAQ (reference sequence). The CDR3 region is CASTSGTSVHYEQYF. In DNA form, the CDR3 reads TGTGCCAGCACCTCCGGGACTAGCGTGCACTACGAGCAGTACTTC.

V gene TRBV29-1 combines with J gene TRBJ2-5; D is perhaps TRBD1 (5 bases). V was trimmed by 4 bases and J by 2 bases, leaving 8 bases between them. The germline gives CDR1 SQVTM, CDR2 ANQGSEA. This CDR3 contains 12 residues. For the CDR3, the DNA is TGCAGCGTTGGACAGACACAAGAGACCCAGTACTTC. Translating it yields CSVGQTQETQYF.

This clonotype was seen only a few times. V and J are TRBV7-9 and TRBJ2-7; D remains ambiguous. This CDR3 contains 13 residues. V lost 3 bases, J lost 2 bases, and 8 bases lay in between. Germline V lookup: CDR1 SEHNR, CDR2 FQNEAQ (reference sequence). This CDR3 is CASSFGLTYEQYF. The CDR3, as DNA: TGTGCCAGCAGCTTCGGGTTAACCTACGAGCAGTACTTC.

This rearrangement joins TRBV29-1 to TRBJ2-7; 9 bases are shared with TRBD2. The J call is doubtful: the DNA matches TRBJ2-5 better. Germline assignment: CDR1 SQVTM and CDR2 ANQGSEA. CDR3 length equals 14 residues. DNA of the CDR3: TGCAGCGTTGACTCTAGCGGGATGAAGGTGACCCAGTACTTC. This gives the protein CSVDSSGMKVTQYF.

This clonotype was seen at least ten times. This chain links TRBV20-1 with TRBJ2-3; D call uncertain. This CDR3 spans 13 amino acids. V was trimmed by 4 bases and J by 0 bases, leaving 8 bases between them. Germline V gene lookup returns CDR1 DFQATT and CDR2 SNEGSKA (reference sequence). The CDR3 loop reads CSAKGPSTDTQYF. The DNA for the CDR3 is TGCAGTGCTAAGGGTCCTAGCACAGATACGCAGTATTTT.

The chain has TRBV5-6 and TRBJ1-1; D is undetermined. The CDR3 sequence is 16 residues long. CDR1 is SGHDT, CDR2 YYEEEE, per germline. V lost 0 bases, J lost 2 bases, and 14 bases lay in between. CDR3 sequence reads: CASSLDPIPTNTEAFF. In DNA, the CDR3 is TGTGCCAGCAGCTTGGATCCCATTCCTACAAACACTGAAGCTTTCTTT.